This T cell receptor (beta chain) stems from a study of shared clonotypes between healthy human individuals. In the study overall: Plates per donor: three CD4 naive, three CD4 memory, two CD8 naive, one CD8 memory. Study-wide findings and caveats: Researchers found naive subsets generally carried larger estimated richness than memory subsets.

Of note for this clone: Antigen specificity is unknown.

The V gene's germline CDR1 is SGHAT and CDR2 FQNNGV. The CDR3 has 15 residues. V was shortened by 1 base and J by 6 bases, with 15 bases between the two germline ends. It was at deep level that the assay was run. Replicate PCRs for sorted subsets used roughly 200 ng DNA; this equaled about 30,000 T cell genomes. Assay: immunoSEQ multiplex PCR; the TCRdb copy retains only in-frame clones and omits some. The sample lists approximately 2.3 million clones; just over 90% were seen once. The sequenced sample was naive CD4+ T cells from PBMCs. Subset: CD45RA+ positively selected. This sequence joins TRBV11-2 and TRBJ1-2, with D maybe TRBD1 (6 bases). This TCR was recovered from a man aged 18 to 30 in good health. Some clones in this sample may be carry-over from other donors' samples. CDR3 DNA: TGTGCCAGCAGCTTAGTTCGGGGGGCGATGGATGGCTACACCTTC. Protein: CASSLVRGAMDGYTF.